These T cell receptor beta chains were read from a single sample in a study of blood T cell repertoires in COVID-19. Assay: immunoSEQ multiplex PCR; the TCRdb copy retains only in-frame clones and omits some. The sample yields 150,000 to 200,000 clones, approximately 89% seen once. Sequences were obtained from peripheral blood. These receptor sequences come from an older woman with acute or convalescent COVID-19. The conserved cysteine and the conserved F or W are not part of the CDR3 here.

j_call,v_call,cdr3_aa
TRBJ2-3,TRBV9,ASSVTFTDKDTQY
TRBJ2-2,TRBV7-9,ASSLERSANTGELF
TRBJ2-3,TRBV7-3,ASSRDFTLSDTQY
TRBJ2-3,TRBV7-9,ASSPGTSGRAGADTQY
TRBJ2-2,TRBV7-8,ASSLQTSGPGELF
TRBJ1-5,TRBV7-6,ASSQSQGGHQPQH
TRBJ2-1,TRBV4-1,ASSQGRARGVYEQF
TRBJ1-2,TRBV24-1,ATSESLNYGYT
TRBJ1-6,TRBV6-6,ASSYRGGDSPLH
TRBJ2-3,TRBV5-4,ASSLPFSLSGRLPDTQY
TRBJ2-6,TRBV15,ATSRGGAGRSGANVLT
TRBJ1-2,TRBV28,ASSLRQYGYT
TRBJ2-7,TRBV27,ASSLYSTGTGAGKQY
TRBJ2-2,TRBV5-4,ASSLEQGARQTGELF
TRBJ2-5,TRBV11-2,ASSSRGGTGKAGETQY
TRBJ2-1,TRBV5-1,ASSRTSGYNEQF
TRBJ2-5,TRBV10-3,AISDRDTSLQTQY
TRBJ1-2,TRBV6-1,ASSSDSYYGYT
TRBJ1-4,TRBV28,ATCPELGGMF
TRBJ2-1,TRBV11-3,ASSQKTSVSYNEQF
TRBJ1-4,TRBV19,ASSRAVREKLF
TRBJ1-6,TRBV6-5,ASRDGDAPLH
TRBJ1-1,TRBV7-9,ASSPRAGASTEAF
TRBJ2-7,TRBV9,ASSSPGGTSGYEQY
TRBJ1-5,TRBV12-3/TRBV12-4,ASSLRSNQPQH
TRBJ2-1,TRBV2,ASSFLAGDFPYNEQF
TRBJ2-3,TRBV4-2,ASSQEAGVSPTDTQY
TRBJ1-5,TRBV30,AGGSNQPQH
TRBJ1-2,TRBV28,ASSPLGGGANYGYT
TRBJ2-6,TRBV2,ASSNRVSSGANVLT
TRBJ2-1,TRBV28,ASRFSGKLLLNEQF
TRBJ1-1,TRBV10-1,ASSPRRGTEAF
TRBJ1-6,TRBV9,ASSVAGVDSPLH
TRBJ2-3,TRBV5-1,ASSPGDSGRSDTQY
TRBJ1-1,TRBV3-1/TRBV3-2,AAQGPRGTEAF
TRBJ1-2,TRBV12-3/TRBV12-4,ASSLQVFEGT
TRBJ1-5,TRBV28,ASSSDIGGNQPQH
TRBJ1-4,TRBV18,ASSRDRDEKLF
TRBJ1-3,TRBV7-6,ASSSTNPTVGNTIY
TRBJ2-5,TRBV24-1,ATSDLRQAGGTQY
TRBJ2-3,TRBV27,ASSPRDGRTDTQY
TRBJ1-1,TRBV2,ASSPRFTNTEAF
TRBJ2-1,TRBV5-5,ASSSERDSYNEQF
TRBJ2-5,TRBV3-1/TRBV3-2,ASSHRSGETQY
TRBJ1-2,TRBV7-8,ASSSRESGYGYT
TRBJ2-3,TRBV4-2,ASSQDSSGSPTDTQY
TRBJ2-4,TRBV4-1,ASSHRAGLAKNIQY
TRBJ1-1,TRBV19,ASRIDRQTEAF
TRBJ2-5,TRBV28,ASSFPRQALQETQY
TRBJ1-2,TRBV2,ASRGNYGYT
TRBJ2-1,TRBV3-1/TRBV3-2,ASSPGLAGVGGEQF
TRBJ2-1,TRBV2,ASRQTSGLNEQF